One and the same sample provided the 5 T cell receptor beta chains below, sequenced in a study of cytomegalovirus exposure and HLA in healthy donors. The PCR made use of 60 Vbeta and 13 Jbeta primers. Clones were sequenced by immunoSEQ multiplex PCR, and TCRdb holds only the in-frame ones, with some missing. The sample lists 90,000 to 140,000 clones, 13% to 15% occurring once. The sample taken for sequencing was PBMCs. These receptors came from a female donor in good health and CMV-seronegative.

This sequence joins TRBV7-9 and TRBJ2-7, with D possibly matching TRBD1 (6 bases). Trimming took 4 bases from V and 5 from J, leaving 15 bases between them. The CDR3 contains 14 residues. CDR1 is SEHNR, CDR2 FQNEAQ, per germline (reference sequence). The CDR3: CASSSTGSLDEQYF. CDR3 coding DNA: TGTGCCAGCAGCTCCACAGGGAGTTTAGACGAGCAGTACTTC. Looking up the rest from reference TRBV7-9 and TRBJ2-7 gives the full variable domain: DTGVSQNPRHKITKRGQNVTFRCDPISEHNRLYWYRQTLGQGPEFLTYFQNEAQLEKSRLLSDRFSAERPKGSFSTLEIQRTEQGDSAMYLCASSSTGSLDEQYFGPGTRLTVT.

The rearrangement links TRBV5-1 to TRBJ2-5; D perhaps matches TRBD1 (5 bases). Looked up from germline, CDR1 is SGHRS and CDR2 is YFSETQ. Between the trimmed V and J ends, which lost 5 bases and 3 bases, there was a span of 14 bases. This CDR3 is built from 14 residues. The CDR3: CASSLRLGEETQYF. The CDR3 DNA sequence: TGCGCCAGCAGTTTGCGGTTAGGGGAAGAGACCCAGTACTTC. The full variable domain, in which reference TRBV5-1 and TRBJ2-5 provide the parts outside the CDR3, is KAGVTQTPRYLIKTRGQQVTLSCSPISGHRSVSWYQQTPGQGLQFLFEYFSETQRNKGNFPGRFSGRQFSNSRSEMNVSTLELGDSALYLCASSLRLGEETQYFGPGTRLLVL.

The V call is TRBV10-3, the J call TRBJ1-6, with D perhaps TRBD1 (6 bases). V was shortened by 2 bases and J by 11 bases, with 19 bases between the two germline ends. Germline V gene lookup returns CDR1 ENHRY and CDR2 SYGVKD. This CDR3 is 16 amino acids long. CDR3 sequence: CAISERGFDGNPPLHF. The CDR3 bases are TGTGCCATCAGTGAGAGGGGGTTTGATGGGAATCCACCCCTCCACTTT.

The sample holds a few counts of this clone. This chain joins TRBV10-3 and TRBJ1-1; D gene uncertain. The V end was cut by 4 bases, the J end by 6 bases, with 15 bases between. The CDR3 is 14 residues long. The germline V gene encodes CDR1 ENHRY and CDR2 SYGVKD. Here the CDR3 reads CAISAPRGRSEAFF. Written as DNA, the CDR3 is TGTGCCATCAGTGCTCCCCGGGGAAGGTCTGAAGCTTTCTTT.

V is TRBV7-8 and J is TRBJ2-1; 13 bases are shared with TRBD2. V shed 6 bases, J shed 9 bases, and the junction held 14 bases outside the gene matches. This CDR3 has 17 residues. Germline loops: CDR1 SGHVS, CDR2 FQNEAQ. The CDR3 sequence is CASSHDPTSGRAVEQFF. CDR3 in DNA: TGTGCCAGCAGTCACGACCCAACTAGCGGGAGGGCCGTTGAGCAGTTCTTC.